The 22 T cell receptor beta chains presented below share a single source sample, sequenced in a study of identifying expanded T cells in peripheral blood. Sequencing was performed with immunoSEQ multiplex PCR; in TCRdb, only in-frame clones are kept and a portion is missing. The sample yields about 130,000 clones, about 88% seen once. The sequenced sample consisted of blood. The receptor source for this set is a person between 18 and 75 years old in good health.

The V call is TRBV15, the J call TRBJ2-1; no firm D call. The CDR3 has 13 amino acids. The germline gives CDR1 LNHNV, CDR2 YYDKDF (reference sequence). With 1 base removed from V and 7 bases from J, the gap between germline ends came to 8 bases. The chain's CDR3 is CATSRVTVNEQFF. The CDR3 bases are TGTGCCACCAGCAGAGTGACTGTGAATGAGCAGTTCTTC.

V usage is TRBV4-2 and J usage is TRBJ1-2; 7 bases agree with TRBD1. This CDR3 spans 15 amino acids. Germline CDR1 reads LGHNA; CDR2 reads YNFKEQ. V dropped 3 bases and J dropped 2; count of bases not matched to a gene: 6. CDR3 in amino acids: CASSHPLTGNYGYTF. CDR3 coding DNA: TGTGCCAGCAGCCATCCCCTGACAGGGAACTATGGCTACACCTTC.

CDR3 sequence reads: CASSNGLGHEQFF. CDR3 in DNA: TGCGCCAGCAGCAACGGATTAGGGCATGAGCAGTTCTTC. This chain uses TRBV5-1 with TRBJ2-1; no definite D call. V lost 4 bases and J lost 8, with 13 bases in between. CDR1 is SGHRS and CDR2 is YFSETQ in the germline V gene. The CDR3 consists of 13 residues.

This chain connects TRBV19 to TRBJ2-5, with D perhaps matching TRBD2 (6 bases). The germline V gene encodes CDR1 LNHDA and CDR2 SQIVND (reference sequence). Trimming removed 3 bases from V and 5 bases from J, with 16 bases in between. The CDR3 runs 15 residues. The CDR3 nucleotides are TGTGCCAGTAGTATTGGTGGGGGGAACAGCGAGACCCAGTACTTC. It translates to CASSIGGGNSETQYF.

CDR3 sequence: CASSTQTLYEQYF. CDR3 sequence (DNA): TGTGCCAGCAGTACACAGACCCTCTACGAGCAGTACTTC. The chain joins TRBV28 to TRBJ2-7, with D unresolved. The V end was cut by 5 bases, the J end by 3 bases, with 11 bases between. CDR3 length: 13 residues. Looked up from germline, CDR1 is MDHEN and CDR2 is SYDVKM.

This chain connects TRBV9 to TRBJ1-5; TRBD1 matches at 9 bases. Losses at the gene ends were 2 bases for V and 6 bases for J; bases not matched to a gene: 9. The CDR3 loop spans 16 amino acids. From germline, CDR1 is SGDLS and CDR2 YYNGEE. The CDR3 DNA sequence: TGTGCCAGCAGCGTGGGCACAGGGGGCGACCGTCAGCCCCAGCATTTT. Protein: CASSVGTGGDRQPQHF.

The gene calls are TRBV11-3 and TRBJ1-1; no clear D. CDR3 length: 13 residues. Per germline, CDR1 SGHNT and CDR2 YENEEA. V lost 3 bases, J lost 3 bases, and 8 bases lay in between. The CDR3 here is CASSFSGDTEAFF. The CDR3 nucleotides read TGTGCCAGCAGCTTCAGCGGCGACACTGAAGCTTTCTTT.

The rearrangement links TRBV19 to TRBJ1-4, with unresolved D. CDR3 length: 14 residues. Germline CDR1 and CDR2: LNHDA and SQIVND (reference sequence). The V end was cut by 7 bases, the J end by 7 bases, with 16 bases between. The CDR3 region has the DNA TGTGCCAGTAACCCGAGTTCCTTTGGTGAAAAACTGTTTTTT. This sequence encodes CASNPSSFGEKLFF.

The CDR3: CASRPTGLAGGVGSYNEQFF. For the CDR3, the DNA is TGTGCAAGTCGCCCAACGGGACTAGCGGGGGGCGTTGGGTCCTACAATGAGCAGTTCTTC. This chain links TRBV12-2 with TRBJ2-1; TRBD2 is taken as the D call from the table, unchecked against the DNA. TRBV12-2 constitutes a pseudogene. The CDR3 consists of 20 residues.

This clone is a singleton in its sample. The genes are TRBV20-1 and TRBJ1-1; 8 bases agree with TRBD1. V shed 5 bases, J shed 10 bases, and the junction held 6 bases outside the gene matches. This CDR3 region has 11 residues. Germline assignment: CDR1 DFQATT and CDR2 SNEGSKA (reference sequence). CDR3 protein: CSADRGRGAFF. CDR3 bases: TGCAGTGCTGACAGGGGACGGGGAGCTTTCTTT.

V and J are TRBV7-6 and TRBJ1-2; D may be TRBD1 (6 bases). The CDR3 spans 13 residues. With 4 bases removed from V and 5 bases from J, the gap between germline ends came to 11 bases. CDR1 SGHVS and CDR2 FNYEAQ come from the germline V gene. CDR3 nucleotide sequence: TGTGCCAGCAGCTCGACAGGTTCTTATGGCTACACCTTC. Residues: CASSSTGSYGYTF.

V and J are TRBV29-1 and TRBJ2-7; D is undetermined. This CDR3 is built from 14 residues. V lost 3 bases, J lost 2 bases, and 14 bases lay in between. Germline loops: CDR1 SQVTM, CDR2 ANQGSEA. CDR3 DNA sequence: TGCAGCGTTGAGCCGCCAGGCAACCCCTACGAGCAGTACTTC. Residues: CSVEPPGNPYEQYF.

This chain uses TRBV19 with TRBJ2-2, with 9 bases matching TRBD1. Germline CDR1 and CDR2: LNHDA and SQIVND (reference sequence). V shed 7 bases and J 4 bases; nucleotides not matched to a gene: 10. This CDR3 has 16 amino acids. The DNA for the CDR3 is TGTGCCAGTATCATGGGGACAGGGATGTTCACCGGGGAGCTGTTTTTT. Amino acid sequence: CASIMGTGMFTGELFF.

This chain connects TRBV2 to TRBJ1-2, with 11 bases aligning to TRBD1. Looked up from germline, CDR1 is SNHLY and CDR2 is FYNNEI. Trimming removed 6 bases from V and 4 bases from J; junction bases left unmatched: 4. The CDR3 extends over 14 amino acids. The CDR3 loop is CASRWTGGAYGYTF. The CDR3 DNA sequence: TGTGCCAGCAGGTGGACAGGGGGCGCCTATGGCTACACCTTC. The full variable domain, with the rest looked up from reference TRBV2 and TRBJ1-2, is EPEVTQTPSHQVTQMGQEVILRCVPISNHLYFYWYRQILGQKVEFLVSFYNNEISEKSEIFDDQFSVERPDGSNFTLKIRSTKLEDSAMYFCASRWTGGAYGYTFGSGTRLTVV.

CDR3 DNA: TGTGCCAGCAGCTTAAGTGGGGATGAAAAACTGTTTTTT. It is translated as CASSLSGDEKLFF. The V and J genes are TRBV7-9 and TRBJ1-4, with unresolved D. CDR3 length: 13 amino acids. Germline V lookup: CDR1 SEHNR, CDR2 FQNEAQ (reference sequence). The V end was cut by 2 bases, the J end by 6 bases, with 7 bases between.

The genes are TRBV7-6 and TRBJ2-3; TRBD2 might be the D (6 bases). V was clipped by 4 bases and J by 4 bases, with 15 bases between them. The germline V gene encodes CDR1 SGHVS and CDR2 FNYEAQ. The CDR3 has 15 residues. The CDR3 loop reads CASSSVLAHSDTQYF. The CDR3, as DNA: TGTGCCAGCAGCTCCGTCCTAGCGCACTCAGATACGCAGTATTTT. The entire variable domain, with the rest obtained from reference TRBV7-6 and TRBJ2-3, is as follows: GAGVSQSPRYKVTKRGQDVALRCDPISGHVSLYWYRQALGQGPEFLTYFNYEAQQDKSGLPNDRFSAERPEGSISTLTIQRTEQRDSAMYRCASSSVLAHSDTQYFGPGTRLTVL.

The V and J genes are TRBV7-6 and TRBJ2-2; TRBD2 aligns across 8 bases. Germline CDR1 is SGHVS and CDR2 is FNYEAQ. V trimming: 5 bases; J trimming: 1 base; junction bases outside the gene matches: 15. This CDR3 contains 19 residues. CDR3 sequence: CASSGQPGRAGENTGELFF. The CDR3 coding sequence is TGTGCCAGCAGCGGACAGCCGGGTAGAGCGGGGGAGAACACCGGGGAGCTGTTTTTT.

This clone appeared a single time. The CDR3 spells CASSFTGLAGSTGELFF. DNA for the CDR3: TGTGCCAGCAGCTTTACGGGACTAGCGGGATCTACCGGGGAGCTGTTTTTT. The V gene is TRBV7-6, the J gene TRBJ2-2; 13 nucleotides line up with TRBD2. J gave up 5 bases and V 3 bases, and 6 bases lay outside the gene matches. The CDR3 sequence is 17 residues long. Germline V CDR1 and CDR2: SGHVS, FNYEAQ.

The V call is TRBV19, the J call TRBJ2-2, with TRBD1 identical over 11 bases. CDR1 and CDR2 (germline): LNHDA, SQIVND (reference sequence). CDR3 length: 16 amino acids. V gave up 7 bases and J gave up 6 bases; unmatched junction bases: 10. The CDR3 DNA follows: TGTGCCAGTAATTTGAGGGACAGGGGGTTCGCCGGGGAGCTGTTTTTT. As protein: CASNLRDRGFAGELFF.

This chain uses TRBV19 with TRBJ2-1; D might be TRBD1 (5 bases). Germline V gene sequence: CDR1 LNHDA, CDR2 SQIVND (reference sequence). The CDR3 has 15 amino acids. V shed 0 bases and J shed 4 bases, with 10 bases lying between them. Here the CDR3 DNA reads TGTGCCAGTAGTATAGATGAACGACAGTACAATGAGCAGTTCTTC. Translated: CASSIDERQYNEQFF. Using reference TRBV19 and TRBJ2-1 for the parts outside the CDR3, the full variable domain is DGGITQSPKYLFRKEGQNVTLSCEQNLNHDAMYWYRQDPGQGLRLIYYSQIVNDFQKGDIAEGYSVSREKKESFPLTVTSAQKNPTAFYLCASSIDERQYNEQFFGPGTRLTVL.

The chain couples TRBV9 to TRBJ1-3; a weak D match, TRBD1 (6 bases). In germline, CDR1 is SGDLS, CDR2 YYNGEE. With 3 bases removed from V and 2 bases from J, the gap between germline ends came to 12 bases. CDR3 length: 15 amino acids. In DNA form, the CDR3 reads TGTGCCAGCAGCGCCCTAGGGGGAGCTGGAAACACCATATATTTT. Its protein product is CASSALGGAGNTIYF.

The genes are TRBV7-3 and TRBJ2-6; D is unresolved. Between the trimmed V and J ends, which lost 5 bases and 0 bases, there was a span of 11 bases. The CDR3 totals 16 residues. The germline V gene has CDR1 SGHTA and CDR2 FQGTGA. The CDR3 sequence: CASSISRISGANVLTF. For the CDR3, the DNA is TGTGCCAGCAGCATCAGTAGGATCTCTGGGGCCAACGTCCTGACTTTC.